This T cell receptor beta chain was documented in a study of molecular identifiers for immune sequencing clone quantification. Study-level findings and limits: Clonotypes topping 20 RNA copies carried over 97% of effector molecules but under 1% of naive ones.

Each CDR3 protein gets one entry after TCRdb re-called the PCR reads with MiXCR. The sample records over 600,000 distinct CDR3 sequences, 20% being singletons. Trimming shortened V by 8 bases and J by 6 bases, and 4 bases separated the two germline ends. CDR1 is DFQATT, CDR2 SNEGSKA, per germline (reference sequence). The CDR3 runs to 8 residues. About this clonotype: Its antigen is as yet unknown.

The receptor was derived from a human donor in good health. Some libraries in this study had Jurkat cell RNA spiked in. Input material: naive CD8+ T cells from blood, with Jurkat cell RNA spiked in. The subset here: FACS-sorted CD8+CD4-CCR7+CD45RA+ naive T cells. The rearrangement links TRBV20-1 to TRBJ1-1, with no clear D. The CDR3 nucleotides read TGCAGTATCGCTGAAGCTTTCTTT. This translates into CSIAEAFF.